The clone carrying this T cell receptor (beta chain) was observed a single time. Clones were read by immunoSEQ multiplex PCR, and TCRdb kept only the in-frame ones, dropping some. The sample comprises approximately 840,000 clones, about 96% of which are singletons, and approximately 0.2% rests with the top ten. The CDR3 totals 14 residues. Per germline, CDR1 GTSNPN and CDR2 SVGIG (reference sequence). Trimming cost V 4 bases and J 4 bases, with 15 bases left between them. The naive CD8 fraction comprised CD45RO-negative cells positively selected for CCR7 and excluded terminally differentiated effector memory CD45RA+ cells. This sample is drawn from a study of shared clonotypes between healthy human individuals.

This receptor was identified in a young man in good health. Sequences were obtained from naive CD8+ T cells sorted from blood. The J gene is TRBJ2-3, the V gene TRBV30; tentative D call: TRBD2 (6 bases). The CDR3 here is CAWNSAGPSDTQYF. CDR3 DNA sequence: TGTGCCTGGAATTCCGCGGGACCGTCAGATACGCAGTATTTT.